One sample yielded the 21 T cell receptor beta chains listed below, sequenced in a study of blood T cell repertoires in COVID-19. Here immunoSEQ multiplex PCR was the method, and the copy in TCRdb shows in-frame clones only, minus some. The sample records roughly 450,000 clones, less than 95% being singletons. Sequencing was done on a sample of PBMCs or T cells enriched from blood (not recorded which). Receptor source: a man in his late teens or twenties who had recovered from COVID-19.

This clone has a count of ten or more. The chain combines TRBV28 with TRBJ2-5; TRBD1 is a possible D gene (6 bases). V was clipped by 4 bases and J by 2 bases, with 17 bases between them. The germline V gene has CDR1 MDHEN and CDR2 SYDVKM. The CDR3 covers 16 residues. Here the CDR3 DNA reads TGTGCCAGCAGTTGGGGCAGGGGACCCCAACAAGAGACCCAGTACTTC. It translates to CASSWGRGPQQETQYF.

This chain connects TRBV3-1 (or the pseudogene TRBV3-2) to TRBJ1-1; tentatively, D is TRBD1 (6 bases). The germline V gene encodes CDR1 LGHDT and CDR2 YNNKEL (reference sequence). The CDR3 is 13 amino acids. V dropped 4 bases and J dropped 5 bases, with 11 bases sitting between them. The CDR3 bases are TGTGCCAGCAGCCTTTACAGGGCAACTGAAGCTTTCTTT. This codes for CASSLYRATEAFF.

The chain recombines TRBV9 with TRBJ1-5; unclear D gene. The CDR3 sequence is 13 residues long. Germline V CDR1 and CDR2: SGDLS, YYNGEE. Between the trimmed V and J ends, which lost 2 bases and 5 bases, there was a span of 8 bases. The DNA for the CDR3 is TGTGCCAGCAGCGTCTCCTTAGATCAGCCCCAGCATTTT. Its protein is CASSVSLDQPQHF.

CDR3 sequence (DNA): TGTGCCAGCATCCAAGCGGGAGTCCACACAGATACGCAGTATTTT. Encoded protein: CASIQAGVHTDTQYF. This chain links TRBV2 with TRBJ2-3; 8 bases are shared with TRBD2. V shed 7 bases and J 2 bases; nucleotides not matched to a gene: 8. The CDR3 has 15 amino acids. CDR1 is SNHLY and CDR2 is FYNNEI in the germline V gene.

The rearrangement links TRBV12-3 or TRBV12-4 to TRBJ1-4; D call uncertain. The CDR3 runs 13 residues. Trimming shortened V by 5 bases and J by 5 bases, and 9 bases separated the two germline ends. The CDR3 loop is CASSVQQNEKLFF. The CDR3 bases are TGTGCCAGCAGTGTACAGCAAAATGAAAAACTGTTTTTT.

This chain uses TRBV2 with TRBJ2-7; perhaps TRBD2 as D (6 bases). Trimming pared 0 bases from V and 3 bases from J, leaving 12 bases between. This CDR3 comprises 15 residues. Germline assignment: CDR1 SNHLY and CDR2 FYNNEI. CDR3 amino acids: CASSEARGGVYEQYF. In DNA form, the CDR3 reads TGTGCCAGCAGTGAAGCGCGGGGCGGAGTCTACGAGCAGTACTTC.

The CDR3 coding sequence is TGTGCCAGCAGACGCACAGGGTTCAGGGGCTACACCTTC. It yields the protein CASRRTGFRGYTF. The chain recombines TRBV12-3 or TRBV12-4 with TRBJ1-2; D possibly corresponds to TRBD1 (6 bases). The length of the CDR3 is 13 residues. V lost 6 bases and J lost 8, with 16 bases in between.

The chain carries TRBV12-3 or TRBV12-4 and TRBJ2-1, with unresolved D. This CDR3 has 12 residues. Trimming pared 5 bases from V and 5 bases from J, leaving 7 bases between. CDR3 sequence (DNA): TGTGCCAGCAGTCCTACCAACAATGAGCAGTTCTTC. This encodes CASSPTNNEQFF.

This chain joins TRBV27 and TRBJ2-2, with unresolved D. Germline V gene lookup returns CDR1 MNHEY and CDR2 SMNVEV (reference sequence). V lost 5 bases and J 6 bases, leaving 7 bases between the germline ends. The CDR3 is 12 residues long. The CDR3, as DNA: TGTGCCAGCAGTACAATTGCCGGGGAGCTGTTTTTT. Translated, it gives CASSTIAGELFF.

The chain has TRBV7-8 and TRBJ2-3, with 8 nucleotides matching TRBD1. Germline assignment: CDR1 SGHVS and CDR2 FQNEAQ. This CDR3 is built from 18 residues. The trim removed 1 base at V and 1 base at J, leaving 10 bases unmatched. CDR3 nucleotide sequence: TGTGCCAGCAGCTTAGGGAGGGTTCCGGGACAGGGCACAGATACGCAGTATTTT. The encoded protein is CASSLGRVPGQGTDTQYF.

This chain uses TRBV10-1 with TRBJ2-1; perhaps TRBD2 as D (6 bases). The V end was cut by 6 bases, the J end by 10 bases, with 19 bases between. In germline, CDR1 is WNHNN, CDR2 SYGVQD (reference sequence). CDR3 length: 14 residues. The CDR3 protein is CASSDSGLTREQFF. CDR3 nucleotide sequence: TGCGCCAGCAGCGACAGCGGGCTAACAAGGGAGCAGTTCTTC.

This sequence joins TRBV20-1 and TRBJ1-6; D uncertain. Germline lookup yields CDR1 DFQATT and CDR2 SNEGSKA (reference sequence). This CDR3 has 15 residues. The ends were cut back, 3 bases at V and 5 bases at J, with 14 bases in the middle. The DNA for the CDR3 is TGCAGTGCTAGTGGATCCGGGATTGATAATTCACCCCTCCACTTT. Its translation: CSASGSGIDNSPLHF.

J is TRBJ1-2 and V is TRBV11-2, with TRBD1 matching over 7 bases. The CDR3 loop spans 15 amino acids. Per the germline V gene, CDR1 is SGHAT and CDR2 is FQNNGV. The J segment lost 1 base and the V segment lost 0 bases, leaving 2 bases of the junction unmatched. CDR3 coding DNA: TGTGCCAGCAGCTTAGACGGGACAGTTAACTATGGCTACACCTTC. Translation gives CASSLDGTVNYGYTF.

The V call is TRBV4-1, the J call TRBJ1-1, with a weak D call TRBD1 (6 bases). Germline-derived CDR1 and CDR2 are MGHRA and YSYEKL. Trimming cost V 3 bases and J 4 bases, with 21 bases left between them. The CDR3 runs 17 residues. CDR3 in amino acids: CASSHPAKGVRATEAFF. As DNA, the CDR3 is TGCGCCAGCAGCCATCCTGCAAAGGGGGTTCGGGCCACTGAAGCTTTCTTT.

V and J are TRBV5-1 and TRBJ1-4; 9 nucleotides agree with TRBD1. There are 16 residues in the CDR3. With V trimmed by 2 bases and J by 8 bases, 10 bases remained unmatched. Germline V gives CDR1 SGHRS, CDR2 YFSETQ. The DNA for the CDR3 is TGCGCCAGCAGCTTCCGGGACAGGGAGCCGGGAGAAAAACTGTTTTTT. This codes for CASSFRDREPGEKLFF.

The V and J genes are TRBV19 and TRBJ2-6, with D hard to call. The CDR3 spans 15 residues. The V end lost 6 bases, the J end lost 0 bases, and 9 bases lay between the germline ends. CDR1 is LNHDA, CDR2 SQIVND, per germline (reference sequence). CDR3 in amino acids: CASRVSDSGANVLTF. The CDR3 region has the DNA TGTGCCAGTAGAGTGTCAGACTCTGGGGCCAACGTCCTGACTTTC.

The chain couples TRBV7-8 to TRBJ1-5; D is uncertain. The ends were cut back, 5 bases at V and 3 bases at J, with 11 bases in the middle. The germline V gene encodes CDR1 SGHVS and CDR2 FQNEAQ. The CDR3 runs to 14 residues. CDR3 in DNA: TGTGCCAGCAGCCGTGACACCCTCAATCAGCCCCAGCATTTT. Protein product: CASSRDTLNQPQHF.

DNA of the CDR3: TGTGCCAGCAGCTCACCGGAGGCCTACGAGCAGTACTTC. Translated, it gives CASSSPEAYEQYF. The rearrangement uses TRBV7-9 and TRBJ2-7; TRBD2 might be the D (5 bases). This CDR3 region has 13 residues. Germline V gives CDR1 SEHNR, CDR2 FQNEAQ (reference sequence). V lost 4 bases and J 2 bases, leaving 9 bases between the germline ends.

The chain couples TRBV3-1 (or the pseudogene TRBV3-2) to TRBJ2-1; 7 positions match TRBD1. V shed 4 bases and J 3 bases; nucleotides not matched to a gene: 6. Germline loops: CDR1 LGHDT, CDR2 YNNKEL (reference sequence). The CDR3 runs 15 residues. This chain's CDR3 is CASSRTGQNYNEQFF. Here the CDR3 DNA reads TGTGCCAGCAGCCGTACGGGACAGAACTACAATGAGCAGTTCTTC.

The chain employs TRBV11-2 and TRBJ2-5; 11 bases agree with TRBD2. The V gene end was trimmed by 0 bases and the J gene end by 4 bases; junction bases not matched to a gene: 7. The germline CDR1 and CDR2 sequences are SGHAT and FQNNGV. The CDR3 is made up of 17 amino acids. The CDR3 region is CASSLDQIAGGRETQYF. As DNA, the CDR3 is TGTGCCAGCAGCTTAGATCAAATAGCGGGGGGGCGAGAGACCCAGTACTTC.

This rearrangement joins TRBV6-4 to TRBJ2-1, with 9 bases aligning to TRBD2. The germline V gene encodes CDR1 MRHNA and CDR2 SNTAGT. The CDR3 is made up of 15 amino acids. V was clipped by 8 bases and J by 5 bases; unmatched bases: 10. The CDR3 DNA reads TGTGCCAGCGCGACGAGCGGGAGGTCCGACAATGAGCAGTTCTTC. This gives the protein CASATSGRSDNEQFF.